This TCR beta chain was observed in a study of control samples from healthy donors and cancer patients. TCRdb's copy holds only in-frame clones and misses some; the assay was immunoSEQ multiplex PCR. Of roughly 20,000 clones listed, roughly 80% are singletons. Losses at the gene ends were 4 bases for V and 5 bases for J; bases not matched to a gene: 9. The length of the CDR3 is 16 residues. The germline V gene has CDR1 LGHDT and CDR2 YNNKEL (reference sequence). The specimen sequenced was PBMCs. The J gene is TRBJ2-7, the V gene TRBV3-1 (or the pseudogene TRBV3-2); 12 bases map to TRBD2. This clonotype was obtained from a man aged 80 or over with head and neck cancer. In DNA form, the CDR3 reads TGTGCCAGCAGCCGGGGACAGACTAGCGGGAGTGACGAGCAGTACTTC. Translated: CASSRGQTSGSDEQYF.